This TCR beta chain was captured in a study of CD8 T cells in Susac syndrome (dated by TCRdb to about 2019). For context, the study as a whole: Whether CD8+ T cell activation and differentiation in Susac syndrome was antigen driven was tested using repertoire sequencing.

Paper-wide results and their limitations: The study acknowledged that relatively few individuals were included in the TCR sequencing and HLA analysis.

Peripheral blood CD8+ and CD4+ T cells from healthy donors, Susac syndrome patients and multiple sclerosis patients were profiled using high-throughput TCR beta sequencing. Healthy donors were included as age- and sex-matched controls. Bulk CD8+ and CD4+ T cells were purified by magnetic negative isolation, whereas CD8+ TEMRA cells were enriched by FACS. Blood was drawn into EDTA tubes, processed within 24 hours, and PBMCs were isolated by density gradient centrifugation. PBMCs destined for TCR sequencing were cryopreserved in liquid nitrogen and later thawed in a 37 °C water bath. The sorted or isolated CD4+, CD8+ and CD8+ TEMRA cells reached a purity of at least 90%. RNA was extracted using the RNeasy kit, and about 0.45 to 1 microgram was reverse transcribed with random hexamers. The immunoSEQ multiplex PCR assay, covering 54 Vbeta and 13 Jbeta segments, was used to amplify TCR beta CDR3 regions. To correct PCR amplification bias, a synthetic template baseline was used for both primer optimization and computational correction. For the original study's pipeline: Reads were assigned to V, D and J genes according to IMGT and analyzed in immunoSEQ Analyzer, with only productive sequences retained. To calculate clonality, Shannon entropy was normalized by log2 of the number of productive unique sequences and then subtracted from one. For each patient and control, public and private clones were evaluated within the 100 most prevalent clones. Clones were defined as Susac-specific if absent from the healthy and MS cohorts, from under 1,200 published viral clones and from other ImmuneACCESS disease sequences. The public reads were quality trimmed at Q25 with fastp and then assembled into clones with MiXCR by TCRdb, keeping productive beta chains. Rows with a matching CDR3 protein are joined into one entry that keeps the most common DNA and genes. TCRdb assigned the V and J calls; the authors' analysis was not used. The sample yields 110,000 or so distinct CDR3 sequences; around nine tenths were counted once. The ten largest make up 0.13% to 0.15% of the sample.

Of note for this clonotype: The clone's antigen remains unknown. Base qualities are missing; no much larger clone stands one base away.

Material: CD4+ T cells from PBMCs. The origin of this receptor is a human donor in good health.

The DNA is TGCAGCGTTGTGAGTCGGTCCAATGAGCAGTTCTTC. This encodes CSVVSRSNEQFF. The chain is assembled from TRBV29-1 and TRBJ2-1; a confident D gene designation cannot be given. The CDR3 numbers 12 residues from cysteine through phenylalanine. Left in the record is the CDR3 DNA by itself, 36 bases read in frame from the first base. As encoded in the germline V gene, CDR1 is SQVTM while CDR2 is ANQGSEA. V is clipped by 4 bases and J by 6 bases, and the sequence between their germline boundaries is 10 bases long.